This TCR beta chain stems from a study of graft-versus-host responses after intestinal transplantation. Across the whole study: Those transplanted obtained multivisceral, liver-intestinal, or isolated intestinal grafts. Anti-thymocyte globulin induction was given to all recipients, followed by tacrolimus and steroids for three to four years. Regarding the study as a whole: Researchers found GvH clones in recipient marrow, and some showed up first in ileum or blood.

This CDR3 comprises 15 residues. The V gene end was trimmed by 7 bases and the J gene end by 7 bases; junction bases not matched to a gene: 16. Germline lookup yields CDR1 ENHRY and CDR2 SYGVKD. This clone was counted between two and nine times. Its specificity is not known. Produced via immunoSEQ multiplex PCR; TCRdb's table is partial and in-frame only. The data show 80,000 to 85,000 clones, with 91% seen just once and 0.1% held by the top ten. Specimen: unstimulated CD4+ T cells sorted from spleen or lymph node cells, collected before intestinal transplant. The J gene is TRBJ2-7, the V gene TRBV10-3; 7 bases are shared with TRBD2. The origin of this receptor is a human donor who received an intestinal transplant. In DNA form, the CDR3 reads TGTGCCATCACTGAAAGCATCAGCGGGGTGGGGGAGCAGTACTTC. Translated: CAITESISGVGEQYF.